This TCR beta chain stems from a study of blood T cell repertoires in COVID-19. How the authors handled the data: Estimates of nucleated cell counts were drawn from the amplification of reference gene primers. The table came from immunoSEQ multiplex PCR; TCRdb's copy has only in-frame clones and leaves some out. That table is the source of V, J and clone size, and D and trimming were worked out from the DNA. The sample contains some 30,000 clones, 90% of which appear only once. This CDR3 has 15 residues. Germline CDR1 reads MGHRA; CDR2 reads YSYEKL. V was shortened by 0 bases and J by 5 bases, with 11 bases between the two germline ends.

The TCR sequence derives from a man in his 60s with active COVID-19. Sequences were obtained from peripheral blood. The chain couples TRBV4-1 to TRBJ1-5, with D unclear. The CDR3 DNA is TGCGCCAGCAGCCAAGAAGGGAGGGCCCATCAGCCCCAGCATTTT. Translation gives CASSQEGRAHQPQHF.